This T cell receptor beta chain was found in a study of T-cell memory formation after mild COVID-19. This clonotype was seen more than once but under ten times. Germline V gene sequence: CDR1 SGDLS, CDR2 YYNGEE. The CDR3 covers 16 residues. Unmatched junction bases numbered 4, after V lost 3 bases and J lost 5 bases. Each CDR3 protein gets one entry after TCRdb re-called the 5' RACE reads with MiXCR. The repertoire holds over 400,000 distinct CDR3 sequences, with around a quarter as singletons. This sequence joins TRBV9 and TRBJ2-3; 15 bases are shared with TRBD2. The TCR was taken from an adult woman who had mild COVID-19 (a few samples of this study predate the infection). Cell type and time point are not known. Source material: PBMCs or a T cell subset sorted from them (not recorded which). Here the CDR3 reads CASSGTSGRAIDTQYF. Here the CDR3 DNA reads TGTGCCAGCAGCGGGACTAGCGGGAGGGCGATAGATACGCAGTATTTT.